These 11 T cell receptor beta chains originate from one sample sequenced in a study of blood T cell repertoires in COVID-19. The method was immunoSEQ multiplex PCR; TCRdb's version includes in-frame clones alone and lacks a portion of them. Of hundreds of thousands of clones listed, around 86% were seen once; the top ten hold around 6%. What was sequenced was peripheral blood. Source of these receptors: a woman between 45 and 65 years old with COVID-19, enrolled during active disease.

This chain uses TRBV2 with TRBJ2-7, with 9 bases fitting TRBD2. The germline V gene has CDR1 SNHLY and CDR2 FYNNEI. This CDR3 spans 12 amino acids. V trimming: 6 bases; J trimming: 6 bases; junction bases outside the gene matches: 3. The CDR3 is CASSGTSREQYF. CDR3 coding DNA: TGTGCCAGCAGCGGGACTAGCCGCGAGCAGTACTTC.

This clone was counted a few times. The chain couples TRBV3-1 (or the pseudogene TRBV3-2) to TRBJ1-2; TRBD1 matches at 8 bases. Trimming removed 0 bases from V and 5 bases from J; junction bases left unmatched: 14. The CDR3 runs 18 residues. Germline lookup yields CDR1 LGHDT and CDR2 YNNKEL (reference sequence). CDR3 region: CASSQDDSAQGARYGYTF. The CDR3, as DNA: TGTGCCAGCAGCCAAGATGATTCCGCGCAGGGGGCTAGGTATGGCTACACCTTC.

The chain recombines TRBV7-9 with TRBJ2-7; 7 bases line up with TRBD2. V was pared by 5 bases and J by 5 bases, with 9 bases of the junction left unmatched. The germline gives CDR1 SEHNR, CDR2 FQNEAQ (reference sequence). The CDR3 length is 14 residues. For the CDR3, the DNA is TGTGCCAGCAGCCCCCGTAGCGGGCTTGACGAGCAGTACTTC. Encoded protein: CASSPRSGLDEQYF.

The chain recombines TRBV5-1 with TRBJ1-1; perhaps TRBD1 as D (5 bases). The CDR3 is 13 amino acids. With 2 bases removed from V and 6 bases from J, the gap between germline ends came to 11 bases. Germline assignment: CDR1 SGHRS and CDR2 YFSETQ. CDR3 nucleotides: TGCGCCAGCAGCTTAATACCGGGGGCTGAAGCTTTCTTT. Its translation is CASSLIPGAEAFF.

The rearrangement links TRBV9 to TRBJ1-1; D is possibly TRBD1 (6 bases). Germline CDR1 is SGDLS and CDR2 is YYNGEE. Deletions cut 0 bases from V and 4 bases from J, with 13 bases between. The CDR3 length is 15 residues. CDR3 in amino acids: CASSVADRKGTEAFF. The CDR3 DNA reads as TGTGCCAGCAGCGTAGCCGACAGGAAAGGCACTGAAGCTTTCTTT.

The chain is built from TRBV6-1 and TRBJ2-4; D is possibly TRBD2 (7 bases). CDR3 length: 16 amino acids. The germline V gene has CDR1 MNHNS and CDR2 SASEGT. The ends were cut back, 1 base at V and 2 bases at J, with 12 bases in the middle. The CDR3 loop is CASSEGGGGSKNIQYF. CDR3 nucleotides: TGTGCCAGCAGTGAAGGCGGGGGCGGATCCAAAAACATTCAGTACTTC.

V is TRBV28 and J is TRBJ2-7, with D maybe TRBD1 (6 bases). The CDR3 is 12 residues long. V was clipped by 5 bases and J by 4 bases, with 9 bases between them. Germline V gene lookup returns CDR1 MDHEN and CDR2 SYDVKM. This CDR3 is CASSPQGYEQYF. The CDR3 DNA reads TGTGCCAGCAGTCCTCAGGGGTACGAGCAGTACTTC.

The chain links TRBV18 to TRBJ2-5, with D unresolved. V shed 4 bases and J shed 5 bases, with 8 bases lying between them. Germline-derived CDR1 and CDR2 are KGHSH and LQKENI. The CDR3 has 12 amino acids. DNA for the CDR3: TGTGCCAGCTCACGCACATCGGAGACCCAGTACTTC. Protein sequence: CASSRTSETQYF.

The chain couples TRBV5-1 to TRBJ1-1; tentative D call: TRBD1 (6 bases). The CDR3 runs to 16 residues. The germline V gene has CDR1 SGHRS and CDR2 YFSETQ. The V end lost 4 bases, the J end lost 2 bases, and 18 bases lay between the germline ends. For the CDR3, the DNA is TGCGCCAGCAGCCCTAGGGAACAGGGCTCCAACACTGAAGCTTTCTTT. Protein: CASSPREQGSNTEAFF.

The count of this clone is one. The chain has TRBV9 and TRBJ2-1; 12 bases fit TRBD2. Germline CDR1 SGDLS, CDR2 YYNGEE. The V segment lost 3 bases and the J segment 10 bases; nucleotides outside the gene matches: 8. The CDR3 sequence is 15 residues long. CDR3 sequence: CASSAGTSGRTEQFF. CDR3 DNA sequence: TGTGCCAGCAGCGCCGGGACTAGCGGGCGAACGGAGCAGTTCTTC.

The gene calls are TRBV11-3 and TRBJ2-7, with 9 bases aligning to TRBD2. From germline, CDR1 is SGHNT and CDR2 YENEEA. CDR3 length equals 16 residues. The ends lost 5 bases at V and 7 bases at J; junction bases unmatched: 15. The CDR3 here is CASSHPAGTSPWEQYF. DNA for the CDR3: TGTGCCAGCAGCCACCCGGCCGGGACTAGCCCTTGGGAGCAGTACTTC.